These T cell receptor beta chains were read from a single sample in a study of regulatory T cells in long-lasting Graves disease. TCRdb redid the calling of the multiplex PCR reads with MiXCR, one entry per CDR3 protein. This table has around 460,000 distinct CDR3 sequences, around a fifth appearing once. The starting material was peripheral blood mononuclear cells (PBMCs), obtained when the disease was refractory, from a patient treated with antithyroid drugs. These TCRs come from a female donor with Graves disease. The CDR3 runs from the conserved cysteine through the conserved F or W. The order of the fields is clone size, D gene, J gene, V gene, CDR3 DNA, CDR3 protein. D genes are given only for firm matches. Clone sizes are given selectively: once, few, many, or a class where the clone is expanded.

>many|.|TRBJ2-7|TRBV29-1
TGCAGCGGCCTAGTGGGTTCCTACGAGCAGTACTTC
CSGLVGSYEQYF
>.|.|TRBJ2-3|TRBV12-3/TRBV12-4
TGTGCCAGCAGTCTGGACCCCGGGAACCCCACAGATACGCAGTATTTT
CASSLDPGNPTDTQYF
>.|.|TRBJ2-1|TRBV28
TGTGCCACCTCGCCGTGGCCCACCAATGAGCAGTTCTTC
CATSPWPTNEQFF
>.|TRBD2|TRBJ2-7|TRBV5-6
TGCGCCAGCAGCTTAGGGACTAGCAACGAGCAGTACTTC
CASSLGTSNEQYF
>.|TRBD2|TRBJ2-1|TRBV6-2/TRBV6-3
TGTGCCAGCAGTCCTAGCGGGGGGAACTACAATGAGCAGTTCTTC
CASSPSGGNYNEQFF
>few|.|TRBJ1-1|TRBV20-1
TGCAGTGCTAGAGCCCCACAGGGAGGGATGGTTGAAGCTTTCTTT
CSARAPQGGMVEAFF
>.|TRBD2|TRBJ2-7|TRBV29-1
TGCAGCGTTAAATCGGGAGGGAATGAGCAGTACTTC
CSVKSGGNEQYF
>few|TRBD1|TRBJ2-2|TRBV28
TGTGCCAGCAGTTTGGTTTGGGGACAGGGGGCTGCCGGGGAGCTGTTTTTT
CASSLVWGQGAAGELFF
>many|.|TRBJ2-7|TRBV11-2
TGTGCCAGCAGCTTAGTGGGCAGGGTTTACGAGCAGTACTTC
CASSLVGRVYEQYF
>once|.|TRBJ1-2|TRBV7-9
TGTGCCAGCAGCCCCAACCTCCGGGACCCCCATGGCTACACCTTC
CASSPNLRDPHGYTF
>many|.|TRBJ1-4|TRBV7-2
TGTGCCAGCAGCAGCTTAGGGCAGGGGGAAAAACTGTTTTTT
CASSSLGQGEKLFF
>few|TRBD1|TRBJ1-2|TRBV15
TGTGCCACCAGCAGTTGGGACAGAGCTAACTATGGCTACACCTTC
CATSSWDRANYGYTF
>.|.|TRBJ2-2|TRBV5-1
TGCGCCAGCAGCGTCCAGGACAGTTACACCGGGGAGCTGTTTTTT
CASSVQDSYTGELFF
>many|.|TRBJ1-4|TRBV12-3/TRBV12-4
TGTGCCAGCAGCTCCCGCAAGGAGGCTAATGAAAAACTGTTTTTT
CASSSRKEANEKLFF
>many|TRBD2|TRBJ2-7|TRBV20-1
TGCAGTGTCGGCCCGGGGCTAGCGGGACCGTCCTACGAGCAGTACTTC
CSVGPGLAGPSYEQYF
>.|TRBD1|TRBJ2-7|TRBV6-1
TGTGCCAGCGGGACAGGGCGGTCCTACGAGCAGTACTTC
CASGTGRSYEQYF
>many|TRBD1|TRBJ1-2|TRBV6-1
TGTGCCAGCATCACCGTCGGACAGGGGCACTATGGCTACACCTTC
CASITVGQGHYGYTF